This T cell receptor (beta chain) comes out of a study of identical twins (dated by TCRdb to the mid-2010s). The study in broad terms: The study deep-sequenced TCR alpha and beta repertoires from monozygotic twins, unrelated adults of various ages and cord blood to test whether fetal clonotypes persist. To rule out contamination, replicate twin experiments were performed at different times with different library preparation protocols.

Library preparation employed 5' RACE. For sequencing, an Illumina HiSeq 2000 was employed. Template switching introduced a universal primer binding site; the final cDNA contained a unique molecular identifier, enabling accurate counting of TCR cDNA molecules. Specific primers in the conserved constant-segment region were used to synthesize first-strand cDNA for the TCR alpha and beta chains. To control for contamination, every cDNA library was double barcoded, receiving both a SMART-Mk sample barcode and Illumina barcodes. TruSeq adapter sequences and Illumina sample barcodes were added in two successive PCR steps. The TCR alpha and beta cDNA libraries were sequenced on the Illumina HiSeq platform using custom primers. In the original analysis: MiGEC was used to process raw reads and extract unique molecular identifiers, and MiXCR was used to find CDR3 positions. Recombination models were inferred per individual with the repgenHMM and IGoR tools using an EM algorithm. Shared clonotypes were analyzed with the tcR package in R, and sharing was normalized by the product of cloneset sizes. Out-of-frame nonproductive sequences were analyzed to study raw recombination free of thymic and clonal selection effects. TCRdb reanalyzed the raw reads on its own, using fastp at Q25 for trimming and MiXCR for clone calling, and kept in-frame beta chains. CDR3 protein duplicates are merged, each entry listing the most common genes and DNA. The V and J calls come from TCRdb's annotation, not from the publication. Within this sample are roughly 250,000 distinct CDR3 sequences, with 5.5% to 7% of them counted one time only. More than 3% of the sample belongs to the ten largest clones.

Every donor was a healthy Caucasian. Three pairs of female monozygotic twins, all aged about 18 to 30 years, made up the twin cohort. Using Miltenyi CD45RO+ enrichment and human naive T-cell isolation kits, memory (CD45RO+) and naive T cells were isolated from PBMC. The investigation overall reported the following: In beta out-of-frame sequences, excess twin sharing was weaker, because having fewer shared sequences lowered the signal-to-noise ratio. Compared with coincidental sharing between unrelated individuals, out-of-frame TCR alpha sequences shared between twins had an excess of sequences with low generation probability. Zero-insertion analyses could be partly confounded by invariant T cells such as MAIT and iNKT, although diverse VJ usage argued against such confounding for most clonotypes. Because the same donors could not be followed over many years, the conclusions depended on cross-sectional statistical analysis. In monozygotic twins, out-of-frame TCR alpha sharing was systematically underestimated by recombination models, although the models agreed with sharing between unrelated individuals. Abundant cord blood beta clonotypes carried fewer insertions; young adult naive repertoires showed a weaker similar trend, while memory repertoires showed none.

The CDR3 contains 15 residues, cysteine and phenylalanine counted. The sequence is cut down to CDR3 DNA, 45 bases in frame from base 1. Looking up the germline V gene yields CDR1 MRHNA and CDR2 SNTAGT. V is trimmed back by 6 bases and J by 2 bases, and the junction contains 6 bases that no gene match accounts for. As concerns this clonotype: What this receptor recognizes is not known. The sample holds no much larger clone one base away, and base qualities are not on file.

These data are also associated with another study on yellow fever vaccine responses in identical twins. Reported in the second study: The T cell response to vaccination in identical twins was reported by the authors to appear partly convergent and partly personalized. Focusing on identical twins, the study followed the T cell clones that responded to the vaccine, and did so with precision.

The chain employs TRBV6-4 and TRBJ1-5; 8 bases in the middle match TRBD1. Sequenced input: memory (CD45RO+) T cells sorted from blood. The intended sense of this specimen's cell subset or site label: CD45RO+ enriched T cells. This clonotype originated in a woman between 18 and 29 years old in good health. The encoded CDR3 is CASSPTGEGNQPQHF. DNA sequence: TGTGCCAGCAGCCCGACAGGGGAGGGCAATCAGCCCCAGCATTTT.